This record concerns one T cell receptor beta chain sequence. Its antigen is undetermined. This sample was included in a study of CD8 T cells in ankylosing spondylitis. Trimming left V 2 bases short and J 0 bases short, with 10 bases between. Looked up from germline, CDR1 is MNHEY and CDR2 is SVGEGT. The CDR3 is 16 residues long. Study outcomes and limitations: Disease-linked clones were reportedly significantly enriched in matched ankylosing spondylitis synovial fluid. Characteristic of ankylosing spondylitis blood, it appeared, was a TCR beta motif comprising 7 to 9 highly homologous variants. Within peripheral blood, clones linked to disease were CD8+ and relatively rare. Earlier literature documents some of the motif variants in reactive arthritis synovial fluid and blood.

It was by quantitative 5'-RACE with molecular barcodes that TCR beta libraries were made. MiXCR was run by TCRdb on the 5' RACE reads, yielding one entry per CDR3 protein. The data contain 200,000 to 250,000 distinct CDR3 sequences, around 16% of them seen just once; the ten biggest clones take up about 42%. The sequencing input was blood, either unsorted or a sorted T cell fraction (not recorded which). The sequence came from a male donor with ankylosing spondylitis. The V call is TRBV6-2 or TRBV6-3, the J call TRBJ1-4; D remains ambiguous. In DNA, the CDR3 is TGTGCCAGCAGTTACGGTGTCGCAGCAACTAATGAAAAACTGTTTTTT. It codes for CASSYGVAATNEKLFF.